This record concerns one T cell receptor beta chain sequence. The antigen is unknown. V shed 7 bases, J shed 4 bases, and the junction held 8 bases outside the gene matches. Germline CDR1 is LNHDA and CDR2 is SQIVND (reference sequence). This CDR3 region has 15 residues. The immunoSEQ assay was v3. Clones were sequenced by immunoSEQ multiplex PCR, and TCRdb holds only the in-frame ones, with some missing. The sample shows under 11,000 clones, 55% to 65% of them seen only once. The sample belongs to a study of TIL therapy for anti-PD-1-resistant metastatic lung cancer. Overall study context: Patients had a median age of around 56 years (range roughly 38-75). Tumors carried a median about 1.5 non-synonymous mutations per megabase.

Time point denoted: pre-treatment sample, taken before nivolumab and TIL therapy. Pleural nodules or supraclavicular lymph nodes made up most of the excised metastases sampled. Patients were adults with stage 4 NSCLC. Study-level points and caveats: Treatment-naive, never-smoker and oncogene-addicted patients were overrepresented in this highly selected cohort.

Sequencing was performed on tumor tissue, taken at baseline. The chain combines TRBV19 with TRBJ1-2; 11 bases are a match to TRBD1. The clonotype was recovered from a person between 25 and 79 years old with non-small cell lung cancer. The CDR3 loop is CASTPGQGAGYGYTF. The CDR3 coding sequence is TGTGCCAGTACCCCTGGACAGGGGGCCGGCTATGGCTACACCTTC.